The 10 T cell receptor beta chains presented below share a single source sample, sequenced in a study of blood T cell repertoires in COVID-19 (dated by TCRdb to about 2020). Receptors were amplified or captured by the immunoSEQ multiplex PCR assay. This immuneACCESS table, as held by TCRdb, lists in-frame sequences with V and J called but not all clones. Of the missing ones, under half trace to an unresolved V gene in checked studies; the others have no known cause. This sample lists 150,000 to 200,000 clones; roughly 87% were detected once. The ten largest clones represent 8.4% of the sample. Sequencing was performed on peripheral blood. The receptors stem from a woman in her 70s with acute or convalescent COVID-19.

The chain uses TRBV24-1 and TRBJ2-7; the match to TRBD1 covers 8 bases. Looked up from germline, CDR1 is KGHDR and CDR2 is SFDVKD. This CDR3 spans 15 amino acids. V was pared by 4 bases and J by 3 bases, with 7 bases of the junction left unmatched. CDR3 sequence reads: CATSDPRTGSYEQYF. For the CDR3, the DNA is TGTGCCACCAGTGACCCGCGGACAGGGAGCTACGAGCAGTACTTC.

This chain links TRBV5-4 with TRBJ2-7; 9 bases fit TRBD1. V gave up 4 bases and J gave up 2 bases; unmatched junction bases: 1. Germline assignment: CDR1 SGHNT and CDR2 YYREEE (reference sequence). This CDR3 spans 13 amino acids. CDR3 sequence (DNA): TGTGCCAGCAGCCGGACAGGGGCCTACGAGCAGTACTTC. It is translated as CASSRTGAYEQYF.

The V and J genes are TRBV6-2 or TRBV6-3 and TRBJ2-3, with 8 bases matching TRBD2. J was trimmed by 6 bases and V by 4 bases; bases with no gene match: 9. Germline loops: CDR1 MNHEY, CDR2 SVGEGT. There are 15 residues in the CDR3. This CDR3 reads CASSSLAGRSDTQYF. CDR3 DNA: TGTGCCAGCAGTTCGTTAGCGGGACGAAGTGATACGCAGTATTTT.

The V call is TRBV5-5, the J call TRBJ2-3; 12 nucleotides line up with TRBD1. This CDR3 is 16 amino acids long. Germline V gene lookup returns CDR1 SGHKS and CDR2 YYEKEE (reference sequence). After removal of 1 base from V and 3 bases from J, the junction contained 3 bases not matched to a gene. CDR3 bases: TGTGCCAGCAGCTTGCCGGGACAGGGGGCTACAGATACGCAGTATTTT. Amino acid sequence: CASSLPGQGATDTQYF.

This chain's CDR3 is CASSFTGGNQPQHF. The CDR3, as DNA: TGCGCCAGCAGCTTTACAGGGGGGAATCAGCCCCAGCATTTT. The J gene is TRBJ1-5, the V gene TRBV5-1, with 8 bases identical to TRBD1. The germline V gene encodes CDR1 SGHRS and CDR2 YFSETQ. Unmatched junction bases numbered 2, after V lost 2 bases and J lost 4 bases. The CDR3 is 14 amino acids.

The rearrangement joins TRBV29-1 to TRBJ2-7, with D tentatively TRBD1 (5 bases). V gave up 1 base and J gave up 2 bases, with 9 bases separating them. Germline V gives CDR1 SQVTM, CDR2 ANQGSEA. The CDR3 is 13 residues long. As DNA, the CDR3 is TGCAGCGTTGAAGGGCCAGGGACCTACGAGCAGTACTTC. Amino acids: CSVEGPGTYEQYF.

The rearrangement links TRBV12-3 or TRBV12-4 to TRBJ2-7; D is unresolved. The CDR3 contains 12 residues. Trimming shortened V by 5 bases and J by 0 bases, and 5 bases separated the two germline ends. CDR3 protein: CASSVLSYEQYF. The CDR3 DNA follows: TGTGCCAGCAGTGTTCTCTCCTACGAGCAGTACTTC.

The genes are TRBV5-6 and TRBJ2-5; 8 bases match TRBD1. The CDR3 has 14 residues. Germline lookup yields CDR1 SGHDT and CDR2 YYEEEE. J was trimmed by 3 bases and V by 6 bases; bases with no gene match: 7. This CDR3 is CASNSGGREETQYF. DNA for the CDR3: TGTGCCAGCAATTCAGGGGGCCGTGAAGAGACCCAGTACTTC.

The chain combines TRBV11-3 with TRBJ2-1; TRBD2 aligns across 8 bases. Germline CDR1 reads SGHNT; CDR2 reads YENEEA. The J segment lost 6 bases and the V segment lost 5 bases, leaving 6 bases of the junction unmatched. The CDR3 totals 14 residues. CDR3 nucleotides: TGTGCCAGCAGCGCACTAGCGGCAGCCAATGAGCAGTTCTTC. This translates into CASSALAAANEQFF.

V gene TRBV18 combines with J gene TRBJ1-6, with 11 bases that match TRBD1. J lost 10 bases, V lost 3 bases, and 8 bases had no gene match. The CDR3 has 16 residues. Germline V lookup: CDR1 KGHSH, CDR2 LQKENI. The CDR3 sequence is CASSPGQGVVRSPLHF. The CDR3 DNA sequence: TGTGCCAGCTCACCGGGACAGGGGGTTGTTCGCTCACCCCTCCACTTT. Supplemented by reference TRBV18 and TRBJ1-6, the full variable domain reads NAGVMQNPRHLVRRRGQEARLRCSPMKGHSHVYWYRQLPEEGLKFMVYLQKENIIDESGMPKERFSAEFPKEGPSILRIQQVVRGDSAAYFCASSPGQGVVRSPLHFGNGTRLTVT.